Below are 18 T cell receptor beta chains sequenced from a single sample in a study of T-cell reconstitution after alpha-beta-depleted transplantation in children. It was with unique molecular identifiers that the TCRbeta library was prepared. TCRdb ran MiXCR on the PCR reads and lists one entry per CDR3 protein. The sample comprises about 70,000 distinct CDR3 sequences, approximately 10% of which are singletons, and 13% rests with the top ten. Sequencing used PBMCs, obtained before TCRalphabeta/CD19-depleted stem cell transplant. These receptor sequences come from a boy aged 5-17 years with acute myeloid leukemia, due to receive a stem cell transplant.

This clonotype was seen a few times. The rearrangement joins TRBV2 to TRBJ1-5; 7 bases match TRBD1. Trimming cost V 6 bases and J 2 bases; bases outside gene matches: 7. Germline CDR1 SNHLY, CDR2 FYNNEI. This CDR3 has 15 amino acids. The CDR3 loop is CASRNDRVGNQPQHF. The CDR3 DNA sequence: TGTGCCAGCAGAAACGACAGGGTTGGCAATCAGCCCCAGCATTTT.

This clonotype was detected ten times or more. The chain carries TRBV5-1 and TRBJ1-5; 7 bases are shared with TRBD1. Germline V gene sequence: CDR1 SGHRS, CDR2 YFSETQ. The J segment lost 4 bases and the V segment lost 5 bases, leaving 12 bases of the junction unmatched. This CDR3 contains 16 residues. In DNA form, the CDR3 reads TGCGCCAGCAGGGCAGGGGGTCCACTAGGGAATCAGCCCCAGCATTTT. It specifies CASRAGGPLGNQPQHF.

This chain uses TRBV11-2 with TRBJ2-1, with D uncertain. The CDR3 totals 13 residues. Germline CDR1 and CDR2: SGHAT and FQNNGV. Trimming stripped 10 bases from V and 2 bases from J, with 12 bases between. The CDR3 here is CATTSAAYNEQFF. For the CDR3, the DNA is TGTGCCACCACGAGCGCAGCCTACAATGAGCAGTTCTTC.

Concerning this clonotype: It may be a read error: a sequence one base away is much more abundant. The CDR3 ends on some other residue instead of the conserved phenylalanine or tryptophan, so this is likely a read error. This chain connects TRBV7-2 to TRBJ2-7; TRBD2 aligns across 10 bases. The J segment lost 2 bases and the V segment lost 5 bases, leaving 0 bases of the junction unmatched. Germline-derived CDR1 and CDR2 are SGHTA and FQGNSA. The CDR3 has 13 amino acids. The CDR3 is CASSSGRAYEQYY. The CDR3 DNA follows: TGTGCCAGCAGCAGCGGGAGGGCCTACGAGCAGTACTAC.

In this sample, this clonotype turned up many times. The chain has TRBV7-2 and TRBJ2-3; D call uncertain. Germline CDR1 and CDR2: SGHTA and FQGNSA. The V and J ends lost 2 bases and 2 bases respectively, with 8 bases between them. CDR3 length: 14 residues. The CDR3 DNA sequence: TGTGCCAGCAGCTTAAGACCTCACACAGATACGCAGTATTTT. Protein sequence: CASSLRPHTDTQYF.

This clonotype came up many times. The V gene is TRBV5-1, the J gene TRBJ2-2; D could derive from TRBD1 or TRBD2 (5 bases each). Germline values: CDR1 SGHRS, CDR2 YFSETQ. V lost 0 bases, J lost 6 bases, and 9 bases lay in between. The CDR3 sequence is 14 residues long. The CDR3 spells CASSLGGASGELFF. CDR3 nucleotide sequence: TGCGCCAGCAGCTTGGGAGGGGCATCCGGGGAGCTGTTTTTT.

The table lists this clonotype with many counts. J is TRBJ1-2 and V is TRBV7-9; TRBD1 matches 9 bases. Trimming took 1 base from V and 6 from J; bases not matched to a gene: 3. The CDR3 consists of 14 residues. Germline V gene sequence: CDR1 SEHNR, CDR2 FQNEAQ (reference sequence). DNA of the CDR3: TGTGCCAGCAGCTTAGACCGGGACAGGGATGGCTACACCTTC. This encodes CASSLDRDRDGYTF.

The genes are TRBV25-1 and TRBJ2-7; D possibly uses TRBD1 or TRBD2 (5 bases each). The germline V gene encodes CDR1 MGHDK and CDR2 SYGVNS. V lost 8 bases and J 0 bases, leaving 35 bases between the germline ends. This CDR3 is built from 21 residues. The CDR3 region has the DNA TGTGCCAGCGGCCCCAAGTGCGGCAGAGCCAAGAGGGGACCGAGCTCCTACGAGCAGTACGTC. It specifies CASGPKCGRAKRGPSSYEQYV.

This clonotype has more than one count but fewer than ten. The chain couples TRBV12-3 or TRBV12-4 to TRBJ1-1; TRBD1 agrees at 8 bases. CDR3 size: 14 residues. V lost 7 bases to trimming and J lost 1 base; unmatched junction nucleotides: 5. DNA for the CDR3: TGTGCCAGCATCCAAGGACAGGGGAACACTGAAGCTTTCTTT. Residues: CASIQGQGNTEAFF.

This clonotype was counted many times. The chain recombines TRBV12-3 or TRBV12-4 with TRBJ2-3; D ambiguous. There are 16 residues in the CDR3. The V end was cut by 2 bases, the J end by 2 bases, with 14 bases between. The chain's CDR3 is CASSLMVGVVTDTQYF. In nucleotides, the CDR3 is TGTGCCAGCAGTTTAATGGTCGGAGTTGTCACAGATACGCAGTATTTT.

This clonotype was seen ten or more times. This sequence joins TRBV3-1 and TRBJ1-2; the D is unclear. CDR3 length: 12 residues. The V gene's germline CDR1 is LGHDT and CDR2 YNNKEL (reference sequence). Trimming removed 3 bases from V and 5 bases from J, with 7 bases in between. The CDR3 DNA follows: TGTGCCAGCAGCCAGGCGTCGTATGGCTACACCTTC. Its protein product is CASSQASYGYTF.

Here the CDR3 DNA reads TGCAGTGCTATAAGACAGGGGGACTACGAGCAGTACTTC. As protein: CSAIRQGDYEQYF. J is TRBJ2-7 and V is TRBV20-1, with 9 bases lining up with TRBD1. CDR1 and CDR2 (germline): DFQATT, SNEGSKA (reference sequence). V was clipped by 4 bases and J by 3 bases; unmatched bases: 4. The CDR3 contains 13 residues.

This clonotype was picked up many times. V usage is TRBV11-2 and J usage is TRBJ1-1, with unresolved D. Trimming removed 5 bases from V and 0 bases from J, with 10 bases in between. The CDR3 is 14 residues long. Germline-derived CDR1 and CDR2 are SGHAT and FQNNGV. The CDR3 DNA reads as TGTGCCAGCAGCCCCCGACCTCTGAACACTGAAGCTTTCTTT. Translated, it gives CASSPRPLNTEAFF.

This clonotype occurred a few times. This CDR3 reads CASSLNGGVNSPLHF. CDR3 nucleotide sequence: TGTGCCAGCAGCTTAAACGGGGGTGTTAATTCACCCCTCCACTTT. The V call is TRBV7-3, the J call TRBJ1-6, with D possibly matching TRBD1 (5 bases). This CDR3 has 15 amino acids. V lost 1 base and J 6 bases, leaving 10 bases between the germline ends. Germline V lookup: CDR1 SGHTA, CDR2 FQGTGA.

This clonotype has a count of ten or more. The genes are TRBV20-1 and TRBJ2-4, with D possibly matching TRBD1 (5 bases). Germline CDR1 DFQATT, CDR2 SNEGSKA (reference sequence). V lost 5 bases and J 0 bases, leaving 8 bases between the germline ends. The CDR3 totals 13 residues. CDR3 sequence: CSAVGVAKNIQYF. DNA for the CDR3: TGCAGTGCTGTAGGGGTAGCCAAAAACATTCAGTACTTC.

At least ten counts were recorded for this clonotype. The CDR3 DNA reads as TGCAGTGCTAGAGATAAGGACAGGATCAACGAGCAGTACTTC. Its protein product is CSARDKDRINEQYF. This chain connects TRBV20-1 to TRBJ2-7; 7 bases match TRBD1. The CDR3 is 14 amino acids. The germline CDR1 and CDR2 sequences are DFQATT and SNEGSKA (reference sequence). With 0 bases clipped from V and 5 bases from J, the junction kept 7 bases outside the gene matches.

The sample holds many counts of this clonotype. The J gene is TRBJ2-5, the V gene TRBV20-1; unclear D gene. The length of the CDR3 is 12 residues. The germline gives CDR1 DFQATT, CDR2 SNEGSKA (reference sequence). V was shortened by 7 bases and J by 1 base, with 10 bases between the two germline ends. The CDR3 nucleotides are TGCAGTGGGAGCTCTCCCCAAGAGACCCAGTACTTC. Its translation: CSGSSPQETQYF.

The sample holds many counts of this clonotype. Here the CDR3 reads CASSQDAGSNQPQHF. For the CDR3, the DNA is TGTGCCAGCAGCCAAGATGCAGGTAGCAATCAGCCCCAGCATTTT. The chain carries TRBV4-2 and TRBJ1-5; D not resolved. With 0 bases removed from V and 0 bases from J, the gap between germline ends came to 6 bases. This CDR3 is 15 amino acids long. Germline values: CDR1 LGHNA, CDR2 YNFKEQ.